The rows below give T cell receptor beta chains drawn from one sample of a study of blood T cell repertoires in COVID-19. Here immunoSEQ multiplex PCR was the method, and the copy in TCRdb shows in-frame clones only, minus some. This sample has 180,000 or so clones, with 88% found just once. Source material: peripheral blood. Receptors were obtained from a woman in her thirties with acute or convalescent COVID-19. Each CDR3 is given with its conserved first and last residue. A D gene is named only where the DNA matches it firmly. A row's size may be missing; if present it is once, few, many or a size class.

J: TRBJ1-1
size: -
length: 15
V: TRBV5-1
D: TRBD1
CDR3: CASSRGQGDPTEAFF
DNA: TGCGCCAGCAGCAGGGGACAGGGTGATCCCACTGAAGCTTTCTTT

J: TRBJ2-7
size: -
length: 13
V: TRBV10-3
D: TRBD1
CDR3: CAITDRASYEQYF
DNA: TGTGCCATCACCGACAGGGCGTCCTACGAGCAGTACTTC

J: TRBJ1-3
size: few
length: 13
V: TRBV7-8
D: -
CDR3: CASSARQGNTIYF
DNA: TGTGCCAGCAGCGCCAGACAGGGAAACACCATATATTTT

J: TRBJ1-1
size: -
length: 13
V: TRBV6-5
D: -
CDR3: CASRTLPNTEAFF
DNA: TGTGCCAGCCGGACATTACCGAACACTGAAGCTTTCTTT

J: TRBJ1-2
size: -
length: 14
V: TRBV7-2
D: -
CDR3: CASSPTGPVYGYTF
DNA: TGTGCCAGCAGCCCCACAGGGCCAGTCTATGGCTACACCTTC

J: TRBJ2-3
size: -
length: 16
V: TRBV5-5
D: TRBD2
CDR3: CASSFTGLAGTDTQYF
DNA: TGTGCCAGCAGCTTTACCGGACTAGCGGGCACAGATACGCAGTATTTT

J: TRBJ2-3
size: -
length: 11
V: TRBV28
D: -
CDR3: CASSLSRTQYF
DNA: TGTGCCAGCAGTTTATCGCGAACGCAGTATTTT

J: TRBJ2-3
size: -
length: 14
V: TRBV11-2
D: -
CDR3: CASSLLGAIDTQYF
DNA: TGTGCCAGCAGCTTACTGGGGGCTATAGATACGCAGTATTTT

J: TRBJ2-1
size: few
length: 16
V: TRBV5-1
D: TRBD2
CDR3: CASSFRAGGLRNEQFF
DNA: TGCGCCAGCAGCTTCCGAGCGGGAGGGCTGAGGAATGAGCAGTTCTTC

J: TRBJ2-1
size: -
length: 15
V: TRBV9
D: TRBD2
CDR3: CASARGTSGSAEQFF
DNA: TGTGCCAGCGCGCGGGGGACTAGCGGGTCCGCTGAGCAGTTCTTC

J: TRBJ1-1
size: -
length: 14
V: TRBV5-6
D: -
CDR3: CASSPLGLGTEAFF
DNA: TGTGCCAGCAGCCCACTGGGGCTAGGCACTGAAGCTTTCTTT

J: TRBJ2-7
size: -
length: 11
V: TRBV28
D: -
CDR3: CATSGSHEQYF
DNA: TGTGCCACCTCCGGGAGCCACGAGCAGTACTTC

J: TRBJ2-1
size: -
length: 11
V: TRBV2
D: TRBD2
CDR3: CASNIAGLDFF
DNA: TGTGCCAGCAATATAGCGGGACTGGATTTCTTC

J: TRBJ2-1
size: -
length: 18
V: TRBV10-3
D: TRBD2
CDR3: CAISEPKLAGGPYNEQFF
DNA: TGTGCCATCAGTGAGCCTAAACTAGCGGGAGGCCCCTACAATGAGCAGTTCTTC

J: TRBJ2-3
size: -
length: 13
V: TRBV27
D: -
CDR3: CASSLTLSDTQYF
DNA: TGTGCCAGCAGTTTAACCCTTAGCGATACGCAGTATTTT

J: TRBJ1-2
size: -
length: 13
V: TRBV27
D: -
CDR3: CASSLTMNYGYTF
DNA: TGTGCCAGCAGTCTAACCATGAACTATGGCTACACCTTC

J: TRBJ2-7
size: -
length: 13
V: TRBV7-9
D: TRBD1
CDR3: CASSSQGNYEQYF
DNA: TGTGCCAGCAGCTCACAGGGGAACTACGAGCAGTACTTC

J: TRBJ1-2
size: -
length: 13
V: TRBV29-1
D: TRBD1
CDR3: CSVEAGQGYGYTF
DNA: TGCAGCGTTGAAGCCGGACAGGGGTATGGCTACACCTTC

J: TRBJ1-1
size: -
length: 17
V: TRBV7-9
D: TRBD1
CDR3: CASSLWGTGGSNTEAFF
DNA: TGTGCCAGCAGCCTATGGGGGACAGGGGGATCGAACACTGAAGCTTTCTTT

J: TRBJ2-3
size: -
length: 13
V: TRBV5-1
D: -
CDR3: CASSLQGSDTQYF
DNA: TGCGCCAGCAGCTTGCAGGGGTCAGATACGCAGTATTTT

J: TRBJ2-7
size: -
length: 15
V: TRBV11-2
D: TRBD1
CDR3: CASSLDRGRTDEQYF
DNA: TGTGCCAGCAGCTTAGACAGGGGGCGCACCGACGAGCAGTACTTC

J: TRBJ2-7
size: -
length: 14
V: TRBV9
D: TRBD2
CDR3: CASSVSGRAYEQYF
DNA: TGTGCCAGCAGCGTTAGCGGGAGGGCCTACGAGCAGTACTTC

J: TRBJ2-2
size: -
length: 17
V: TRBV11-3
D: -
CDR3: CASTEFLGQANTGELFF
DNA: TGTGCCAGCACCGAATTCCTGGGACAAGCGAACACCGGGGAGCTGTTTTTT

J: TRBJ2-1
size: -
length: 14
V: TRBV5-3
D: -
CDR3: CATRGLASYNEQFF
DNA: TGTGCCACAAGGGGCCTGGCCTCCTACAATGAGCAGTTCTTC

J: TRBJ2-7
size: -
length: 11
V: TRBV2
D: -
CDR3: CASSPVYEQYF
DNA: TGTGCCAGCAGCCCCGTCTACGAGCAGTACTTC

J: TRBJ1-1
size: -
length: 12
V: TRBV10-3
D: TRBD1
CDR3: CASGQGNTEAFF
DNA: TGTGCCTCGGGACAGGGGAACACTGAAGCTTTCTTT

J: TRBJ2-1
size: -
length: 16
V: TRBV7-2
D: TRBD2
CDR3: CASSLDASGLYNEQFF
DNA: TGTGCCAGCAGCTTAGATGCTAGCGGCCTCTACAATGAGCAGTTCTTC

J: TRBJ2-5
size: -
length: 17
V: TRBV11-2
D: TRBD2
CDR3: CASSLERLAEIQETQYF
DNA: TGTGCCAGCAGCTTAGAACGGCTAGCGGAGATCCAAGAGACCCAGTACTTC

J: TRBJ2-5
size: -
length: 13
V: TRBV6-1
D: -
CDR3: CASSDRGLKTQYF
DNA: TGTGCCAGCAGTGATAGGGGGTTGAAGACCCAGTACTTC

J: TRBJ1-1
size: few
length: 13
V: TRBV5-1
D: -
CDR3: CASSLAAATEAFF
DNA: TGCGCCAGCAGCTTGGCGGCGGCCACTGAAGCTTTCTTT

J: TRBJ2-3
size: -
length: 15
V: TRBV6-5
D: TRBD2
CDR3: CASSLAGGLTDTQYF
DNA: TGTGCCAGCAGTTTAGCGGGAGGGCTCACAGATACGCAGTATTTT

J: TRBJ1-5
size: -
length: 12
V: TRBV7-9
D: -
CDR3: CASSIINQPQHF
DNA: TGTGCCAGCAGCATTATAAATCAGCCCCAGCATTTT

J: TRBJ1-1
size: -
length: 13
V: TRBV28
D: TRBD1
CDR3: CASSLSGGTEAFF
DNA: TGTGCCAGCAGTTTATCAGGGGGCACTGAAGCTTTCTTT

J: TRBJ1-1
size: -
length: 14
V: TRBV3-1/TRBV3-2
D: TRBD1
CDR3: CASSRTGGSEEAFF
DNA: TGTGCCAGCAGCCGGACAGGGGGCTCGGAAGAAGCTTTCTTT

J: TRBJ2-1
size: -
length: 14
V: TRBV6-5
D: -
CDR3: CASHQGGSYNEQFF
DNA: TGTGCCAGCCATCAGGGGGGCTCCTACAATGAGCAGTTCTTC

J: TRBJ2-7
size: -
length: 15
V: TRBV4-1
D: -
CDR3: CASSRKDGDSYEQYF
DNA: TGCGCCAGCAGCCGAAAAGACGGGGACTCCTACGAGCAGTACTTC

J: TRBJ2-3
size: -
length: 13
V: TRBV10-2
D: TRBD1
CDR3: CASSGDRGGTQYF
DNA: TGCGCCAGCAGTGGTGACAGGGGGGGTACGCAGTATTTT

J: TRBJ1-5
size: -
length: 14
V: TRBV25-1
D: -
CDR3: CASRQVGTDQPQHF
DNA: TGTGCCAGCCGACAGGTCGGGACCGATCAGCCCCAGCATTTT

J: TRBJ2-3
size: -
length: 17
V: TRBV27
D: TRBD2
CDR3: CASSIWGLAGSTDTQYF
DNA: TGTGCCAGCAGTATATGGGGACTAGCGGGATCCACAGATACGCAGTATTTT

J: TRBJ2-1
size: -
length: 16
V: TRBV28
D: TRBD1
CDR3: CASRGAGQGFYNEQFF
DNA: TGTGCCAGCAGGGGGGCGGGACAGGGGTTTTACAATGAGCAGTTCTTC